Listed below are T cell receptor beta chains from one sample, sequenced in a study of pediatric ulcerative colitis. The assay was immunoSEQ multiplex PCR, and TCRdb's table has in-frame clones only and misses some. This sample has 65,000 or so clones; 80% to 90% occur once, and the top ten carry around 3.3%. The sample consisted of blood. The receptor source for this set is a boy younger than 18 with severe ulcerative colitis. CDR3s include the opening cysteine and the closing phenylalanine or tryptophan. D genes are given only for firm matches. Not every row has a clone size; where given, it reads once, few, many or a size class.

clone_size: -; j_call: TRBJ1-1; v_call: TRBV27; d_call: -; cdr3_aa: CASSFLGTEAFF; cdr3_nt: TGTGCCAGCAGTTTTCTCGGCACTGAAGCTTTCTTT
clone_size: -; j_call: TRBJ2-7; v_call: TRBV30; d_call: -; cdr3_aa: CAWSVGPIDKYF; cdr3_nt: TGTGCCTGGAGTGTAGGGCCTATAGACAAGTACTTC
clone_size: -; j_call: TRBJ1-3; v_call: TRBV30; d_call: -; cdr3_aa: CAWSPGFFSGNTIYF; cdr3_nt: TGTGCCTGGAGTCCCGGGTTCTTCTCTGGAAACACCATATATTTT
clone_size: -; j_call: TRBJ2-1; v_call: TRBV30; d_call: -; cdr3_aa: CAWVQGKNYNEQFF; cdr3_nt: TGTGCCTGGGTGCAGGGAAAGAACTACAATGAGCAGTTCTTC
clone_size: -; j_call: TRBJ2-1; v_call: TRBV4-1; d_call: -; cdr3_aa: CVSSQDRDLYNEQFF; cdr3_nt: TGCGTCAGCAGCCAAGATAGGGACCTGTACAATGAGCAGTTCTTC
clone_size: -; j_call: TRBJ2-4; v_call: TRBV20-1; d_call: -; cdr3_aa: CSASSQNIQYF; cdr3_nt: TGCAGTGCTAGTTCACAAAACATTCAGTACTTC
clone_size: -; j_call: TRBJ1-2; v_call: TRBV7-9; d_call: -; cdr3_aa: CASSLSEGGGYTF; cdr3_nt: TGTGCCAGCAGCTTATCGGAGGGCGGGGGCTACACCTTC
clone_size: -; j_call: TRBJ2-2; v_call: TRBV7-3; d_call: -; cdr3_aa: CASSLYDTGELFF; cdr3_nt: TGTGCCAGCAGCTTATATGACACCGGGGAGCTGTTTTTT
clone_size: -; j_call: TRBJ1-3; v_call: TRBV9; d_call: -; cdr3_aa: CASSVGNTIYF; cdr3_nt: TGTGCCAGCAGCGTAGGAAACACCATATATTTT
clone_size: -; j_call: TRBJ1-1; v_call: TRBV7-9; d_call: TRBD1; cdr3_aa: CASSSPRDSGTLGTEAFF; cdr3_nt: TGTGCCAGCAGCTCCCCCCGGGACAGCGGGACGTTGGGGACTGAAGCTTTCTTT
clone_size: -; j_call: TRBJ1-1; v_call: TRBV2; d_call: -; cdr3_aa: CASSGDRGTEAFF; cdr3_nt: TGTGCCAGCAGCGGGGATCGGGGCACTGAAGCTTTCTTT
clone_size: -; j_call: TRBJ2-7; v_call: TRBV10-3; d_call: TRBD1; cdr3_aa: CAIGTASYEQYF; cdr3_nt: TGTGCCATCGGGACAGCTTCCTACGAGCAGTACTTC
clone_size: few; j_call: TRBJ2-7; v_call: TRBV29-1; d_call: TRBD2; cdr3_aa: CSVGLAGTSYEQYF; cdr3_nt: TGCAGCGTTGGACTAGCGGGAACCTCCTACGAGCAGTACTTC
clone_size: -; j_call: TRBJ1-4; v_call: TRBV13; d_call: -; cdr3_aa: CASSFWTEVREKLFF; cdr3_nt: TGTGCCAGCAGCTTCTGGACAGAGGTTAGGGAAAAACTGTTTTTT
clone_size: -; j_call: TRBJ2-1; v_call: TRBV15; d_call: -; cdr3_aa: CATSRQGPEQFF; cdr3_nt: TGTGCCACCAGCAGACAGGGGCCTGAGCAGTTCTTC
clone_size: -; j_call: TRBJ2-1; v_call: TRBV11-3; d_call: -; cdr3_aa: CASSLDNEQFF; cdr3_nt: TGTGCCAGCAGCTTAGATAATGAGCAGTTCTTC
clone_size: once; j_call: TRBJ1-2; v_call: TRBV18; d_call: TRBD1; cdr3_aa: CASSQGDRGNGYTF; cdr3_nt: TGTGCCAGCTCACAGGGGGACAGGGGGAATGGCTACACCTTC
clone_size: few; j_call: TRBJ2-7; v_call: TRBV21-1; d_call: -; cdr3_aa: CASSNSTGGHYEQYF; cdr3_nt: TGTGCCAGCAGCAATTCTACGGGGGGCCACTACGAGCAGTACTTC
clone_size: -; j_call: TRBJ2-7; v_call: TRBV6-5; d_call: TRBD1; cdr3_aa: CASSDRGEQYF; cdr3_nt: TGTGCCAGCAGCGACAGGGGCGAGCAGTACTTC
clone_size: -; j_call: TRBJ2-3; v_call: TRBV25-1; d_call: -; cdr3_aa: CASSDRRESTDTQYF; cdr3_nt: TGTGCCAGCAGTGACAGACGGGAAAGCACAGATACGCAGTATTTT
clone_size: few; j_call: TRBJ1-2; v_call: TRBV6-1; d_call: -; cdr3_aa: CASSEGNYGYTF; cdr3_nt: TGTGCCAGCAGTGAAGGGAACTATGGCTACACCTTC
clone_size: once; j_call: TRBJ2-1; v_call: TRBV6-6; d_call: TRBD1; cdr3_aa: CASSLDRVSGNEQFF; cdr3_nt: TGTGCCAGCAGTCTGGACAGGGTGTCGGGCAATGAGCAGTTCTTC
clone_size: -; j_call: TRBJ1-2; v_call: TRBV29-1; d_call: TRBD1; cdr3_aa: CSVPERTGDGYGYTF; cdr3_nt: TGCAGCGTTCCCGAACGGACAGGGGATGGCTATGGCTACACCTTC
clone_size: once; j_call: TRBJ1-2; v_call: TRBV6-9; d_call: TRBD1; cdr3_aa: CASSSNDRANYGYTF; cdr3_nt: TGTGCCAGCAGTTCTAATGACAGGGCTAACTATGGCTACACCTTC
clone_size: -; j_call: TRBJ1-2; v_call: TRBV6-1; d_call: -; cdr3_aa: CASSEFIGAGVDGYTF; cdr3_nt: TGTGCCAGCAGTGAATTTATAGGGGCTGGGGTTGATGGCTACACCTTC
clone_size: -; j_call: TRBJ2-7; v_call: TRBV18; d_call: TRBD2; cdr3_aa: CASSPASGAYEQYF; cdr3_nt: TGTGCCAGCTCACCGGCTAGCGGGGCCTACGAGCAGTACTTC
clone_size: -; j_call: TRBJ2-5; v_call: TRBV10-1; d_call: -; cdr3_aa: CASSDYGGRQETQYF; cdr3_nt: TGCGCCAGCAGTGATTATGGGGGACGGCAAGAGACCCAGTACTTC
clone_size: -; j_call: TRBJ1-5; v_call: TRBV19; d_call: TRBD1; cdr3_aa: CASSIYSGTDQPQHF; cdr3_nt: TGTGCCAGTAGTATATACTCGGGGACAGATCAGCCCCAGCATTTT
clone_size: -; j_call: TRBJ1-3; v_call: TRBV9; d_call: -; cdr3_aa: CASSVGGGNTIYF; cdr3_nt: TGTGCCAGCAGCGTAGGTGGAGGAAACACCATATATTTT
clone_size: -; j_call: TRBJ2-7; v_call: TRBV19; d_call: TRBD1; cdr3_aa: CASSTMAGTASYEQYF; cdr3_nt: TGTGCCAGTAGTACCATGGCCGGGACAGCATCCTACGAGCAGTACTTC
clone_size: -; j_call: TRBJ1-2; v_call: TRBV29-1; d_call: TRBD1; cdr3_aa: CSARATGAPYGYTF; cdr3_nt: TGCAGCGCCCGGGCTACAGGGGCCCCTTATGGCTACACCTTC
clone_size: -; j_call: TRBJ2-1; v_call: TRBV18; d_call: TRBD1; cdr3_aa: CASSPRGGQGIGNEQFF; cdr3_nt: TGTGCCAGCTCACCACGAGGGGGACAGGGAATAGGCAATGAGCAGTTCTTC
clone_size: -; j_call: TRBJ2-7; v_call: TRBV4-3; d_call: TRBD2; cdr3_aa: CASSHSTSGSYEQYF; cdr3_nt: TGCGCCAGCAGCCACTCGACTAGCGGTTCCTACGAGCAGTACTTC
clone_size: -; j_call: TRBJ2-1; v_call: TRBV9; d_call: -; cdr3_aa: CASSVSGSYNEQFF; cdr3_nt: TGTGCCAGCAGCGTCTCGGGCTCCTACAATGAGCAGTTCTTC
clone_size: -; j_call: TRBJ2-2; v_call: TRBV6-5; d_call: TRBD2; cdr3_aa: CASRRLAGEYGELFF; cdr3_nt: TGTGCCAGCAGGCGACTAGCGGGAGAATACGGGGAGCTGTTTTTT
clone_size: -; j_call: TRBJ2-7; v_call: TRBV6-5; d_call: -; cdr3_aa: CASSEARFGEYF; cdr3_nt: TGTGCCAGCAGTGAAGCGCGATTCGGGGAGTACTTC
clone_size: -; j_call: TRBJ2-5; v_call: TRBV30; d_call: TRBD2; cdr3_aa: CAWSPGLAGAVLEETQYF; cdr3_nt: TGTGCCTGGAGTCCGGGACTAGCGGGAGCAGTGTTGGAAGAGACCCAGTACTTC
clone_size: -; j_call: TRBJ1-1; v_call: TRBV11-2; d_call: -; cdr3_aa: CASSLFAGHTEAFF; cdr3_nt: TGTGCCAGCAGCTTATTTGCAGGGCACACTGAAGCTTTCTTT
clone_size: -; j_call: TRBJ2-1; v_call: TRBV30; d_call: -; cdr3_aa: CAWINPSVSYNEQFF; cdr3_nt: TGTGCCTGGATTAACCCTAGCGTATCCTACAATGAGCAGTTCTTC
clone_size: -; j_call: TRBJ2-7; v_call: TRBV4-3; d_call: -; cdr3_aa: CASSQDRVGSGYEQYF; cdr3_nt: TGCGCCAGCAGCCAAGACCGGGTCGGGAGTGGCTACGAGCAGTACTTC
clone_size: -; j_call: TRBJ1-1; v_call: TRBV30; d_call: -; cdr3_aa: CAWSVQGSPGVF; cdr3_nt: TGTGCCTGGAGTGTACAGGGCAGTCCGGGGGTCTTT
clone_size: -; j_call: TRBJ1-1; v_call: TRBV1; d_call: -; cdr3_aa: CTSSQPINTEAFF; cdr3_nt: TGCACCAGCAGCCAACCTATAAACACTGAAGCTTTCTTT
clone_size: once; j_call: TRBJ2-5; v_call: TRBV7-2; d_call: -; cdr3_aa: CASSFLAGTNQETQYF; cdr3_nt: TGTGCCAGCAGCTTTCTAGCCGGGACAAATCAAGAGACCCAGTACTTC
clone_size: -; j_call: TRBJ1-5; v_call: TRBV5-1; d_call: -; cdr3_aa: CASSLEGVSNQPQHF; cdr3_nt: TGCGCCAGCAGCCTAGAAGGGGTTAGCAATCAGCCCCAGCATTTT
clone_size: -; j_call: TRBJ2-3; v_call: TRBV19; d_call: -; cdr3_aa: CASSQDGTSDTQYF; cdr3_nt: TGTGCCAGTAGCCAGGACGGAACCTCAGATACGCAGTATTTT
clone_size: -; j_call: TRBJ2-4; v_call: TRBV19; d_call: -; cdr3_aa: CASSIARADLAKNIQYF; cdr3_nt: TGTGCCAGTAGTATAGCTAGGGCAGACCTAGCCAAAAACATTCAGTACTTC
clone_size: -; j_call: TRBJ1-1; v_call: TRBV27; d_call: -; cdr3_aa: CASSSFGDTEAFF; cdr3_nt: TGTGCCAGCAGCTCATTCGGGGACACTGAAGCTTTCTTT
clone_size: -; j_call: TRBJ2-5; v_call: TRBV7-6; d_call: -; cdr3_aa: CASSSGNQETQYF; cdr3_nt: TGTGCCAGCAGCTCGGGGAACCAAGAGACCCAGTACTTC
clone_size: -; j_call: TRBJ2-7; v_call: TRBV9; d_call: -; cdr3_aa: CASSVEAKGFEQYF; cdr3_nt: TGTGCCAGCAGCGTAGAGGCGAAGGGGTTCGAGCAGTACTTC
clone_size: -; j_call: TRBJ2-1; v_call: TRBV7-9; d_call: TRBD2; cdr3_aa: CASLADTGSYNEQFF; cdr3_nt: TGTGCCAGCCTAGCGGACACGGGCTCCTACAATGAGCAGTTCTTC
clone_size: -; j_call: TRBJ1-1; v_call: TRBV7-2; d_call: -; cdr3_aa: CASSSDWGAIEAFF; cdr3_nt: TGTGCCAGCAGCTCCGATTGGGGGGCGATTGAAGCTTTCTTT
clone_size: once; j_call: TRBJ2-2; v_call: TRBV19; d_call: TRBD1; cdr3_aa: CASSIGTVSGELFF; cdr3_nt: TGTGCCAGTAGTATCGGGACAGTCTCCGGGGAGCTGTTTTTT
clone_size: -; j_call: TRBJ2-2; v_call: TRBV7-6; d_call: -; cdr3_aa: CASSLTGELFF; cdr3_nt: TGTGCCAGCAGCTTAACCGGGGAGCTGTTTTTT
clone_size: once; j_call: TRBJ2-1; v_call: TRBV7-9; d_call: -; cdr3_aa: CASSLAGWNEQFF; cdr3_nt: TGTGCCAGCAGCTTAGCGGGGTGGAATGAGCAGTTCTTC
clone_size: -; j_call: TRBJ2-5; v_call: TRBV28; d_call: -; cdr3_aa: CASGPSEALQETQYF; cdr3_nt: TGTGCCAGCGGACCTAGCGAGGCTCTTCAAGAGACCCAGTACTTC